This TCR beta chain was sequenced during a study of T cell responses to AZD1222 COVID-19 vaccine. Study-level results: The donor group comprised mostly white British people and more females; the analysis possibly underestimated clonal diversity. There were repertoire samples only from the period after the peak T cell response.

Turning to this clone: The antigen remains unidentified.

Germline assignment: CDR1 SNHLY and CDR2 FYNNEI. This CDR3 spans 13 amino acids. V lost 2 bases, J lost 6 bases, and 11 bases lay in between. The assay was immunoSEQ multiplex PCR, and TCRdb's table has in-frame clones only and misses some. Of tens of thousands of clones in the sample, about 84% were seen once. This clonotype was obtained from an adult in good health. The chain combines TRBV2 with TRBJ2-7, with D unclear. The material was peripheral blood, obtained on day 0 of AZD1222 vaccination. In DNA form, the CDR3 reads TGTGCCAGCAGTGAAAAAAGAACGACCGAGCAGTACTTC. It specifies CASSEKRTTEQYF.